Given below is one T cell receptor (beta chain) in context. Many counts were recorded for this clonotype. The antigen it recognizes is unknown. Nothing much larger sits one base from this clone, and base qualities are not available. The data are from a study of identical twins (dated by TCRdb to about 2016). About the study as a whole: To test whether fetal clonotypes persist, this study deep-sequenced TCR alpha and beta repertoires from monozygotic twins, from unrelated adults of various ages, and from cord blood. Replicate twin experiments were performed at different times using different library preparation protocols to rule out contamination.

For this chain, trimming is 2 bases at the V end and 4 bases at the J end, and the number of junction bases without a gene match is 3. The CDR3 has 14 amino acids, counting the end cysteine and phenylalanine. The CDR3 DNA has 42 bases and is translated from base 1. The germline V gene provides CDR1 SGHVS and CDR2 FNYEAQ. The receptor library was made with 5' RACE. Sequencing relied on an Illumina HiSeq 2000. Template switching added a universal primer binding site, and the final cDNA carried a unique molecular identifier that allowed TCR cDNA molecules to be counted accurately. Specific primers in the conserved constant-segment region were used to synthesize first-strand cDNA for the TCR alpha and beta chains. To control for contamination, every cDNA library was double barcoded, receiving both a SMART-Mk sample barcode and Illumina barcodes. Two successive PCR steps introduced TruSeq adapter sequences along with Illumina sample barcodes. The TCR alpha and beta cDNA libraries were sequenced on the Illumina HiSeq platform using custom primers. In the paper's pipeline: Raw reads were processed with MiGEC to extract unique molecular identifiers, and MiXCR was used to determine CDR3 positions. Recombination models were inferred per individual with the repgenHMM and IGoR tools using an EM algorithm. Shared clonotype analysis was performed with the tcR package in R, normalizing sharing by the product of cloneset sizes. Out-of-frame nonproductive sequences were analyzed to study raw recombination free of thymic and clonal selection effects. Using fastp trimming at Q25 and MiXCR clonotype assembly, TCRdb reanalyzed the public sequencing data and kept in-frame beta chains. CDR3 protein duplicates are merged, each entry listing the most common genes and DNA. These V and J calls are TCRdb output, not the study's own analysis. The sample contains 450,000 or so distinct CDR3 sequences, roughly 18% of them found a single time. The ten most abundant clones make up less than 15% of the sample.

Only healthy Caucasian donors were included. The researchers also sequenced three unrelated adults who were not twins: a male aged 18 to 30, a male aged 50 to 60, and a female aged 50 to 60. Miltenyi CD45RO+ enrichment and human naive T-cell isolation kits were used to isolate memory (CD45RO+) and naive T cells from PBMC. Study-level results and caveats: Conclusions relied on cross-sectional statistical analysis, since the same donors could not be followed over many years. Excess twin sharing in beta out-of-frame sequences was weaker because fewer shared sequences lowered the signal-to-noise ratio. In monozygotic twins, recombination models systematically underestimated out-of-frame TCR alpha sharing, but the models matched the sharing seen between unrelated individuals. Invariant T cells such as MAIT and iNKT could partly confound zero-insertion analyses, though diverse VJ usage argued against this for most clonotypes. Compared with coincidental sharing between unrelated individuals, an excess of low generation-probability sequences was observed among out-of-frame TCR alpha sequences shared between twins. Fewer insertions were carried by abundant cord blood beta clonotypes; a weaker similar trend was observed in young adult naive repertoires, while no such trend was observed in memory repertoires.

This sequence was found in a man in his forties or fifties in good health. Sequenced: naive T cells sorted from blood. The meaning of the sample's cell subset or site label: cells isolated with a human naive T-cell isolation kit. This chain is built from TRBV7-6 and TRBJ2-3, and TRBD2 matches 7 of the central bases. The encoded CDR3 is CASSLNLAADTQYF. Read as DNA, the sequence is TGTGCCAGCAGCTTAAACCTAGCGGCAGATACGCAGTATTTT.